The 10 T cell receptor beta chains reported below all come from one sample, sequenced in a study of molecular identifiers for immune sequencing clone quantification. TCRdb reprocessed the PCR reads via MiXCR and lists one record per CDR3 protein. The sample consists of around 480,000 distinct CDR3 sequences, around 21% of them appearing once. Sequencing was done on a sample of naive CD8+ T cells from blood, with Jurkat cell RNA spiked in. Subset defined: FACS-sorted CD8+CD4-CCR7+CD45RA+ naive T cells. The receptors were gathered from a human donor in good health. Some libraries in this study had Jurkat cell RNA spiked in.

This clonotype came up a few times. The V call is TRBV12-3 or TRBV12-4, the J call TRBJ2-4; D is possibly TRBD2 (7 bases). The CDR3 is 14 residues long. The germline V and J ends were trimmed by 3 bases and 8 bases, with 14 bases remaining between them. In DNA, the CDR3 is TGTGCCAGCAGTTTTGCGGGGGAGGGGGACATTCAGTACTTC. Translation gives CASSFAGEGDIQYF.

This clonotype was seen many times. This rearrangement joins TRBV4-3 to TRBJ2-5; tentative D call: TRBD2 (6 bases). CDR1 and CDR2 (germline): LGHNA, YSLEER. Trimming pared 1 base from V and 0 bases from J, leaving 9 bases between. CDR3 length equals 15 residues. CDR3 sequence (DNA): TGCGCCAGCAGCCAAGGCCCGGGGGACCAAGAGACCCAGTACTTC. It is translated as CASSQGPGDQETQYF.

The sample holds many counts of this clonotype. This rearrangement joins TRBV5-4 to TRBJ2-5, with 10 positions matching TRBD2. V shed 3 bases and J 2 bases; nucleotides not matched to a gene: 7. The germline V gene encodes CDR1 SGHNT and CDR2 YYREEE (reference sequence). This CDR3 has 16 amino acids. The CDR3 here is CASSSGLADFQETQYF. The DNA of the CDR3 is TGTGCCAGCAGCTCAGGACTAGCGGATTTTCAAGAGACCCAGTACTTC.

In its sample, this clonotype was seen many times. The chain is built from TRBV28 and TRBJ2-3; unclear D gene. The length of the CDR3 is 14 residues. The germline V gene has CDR1 MDHEN and CDR2 SYDVKM. Trimming removed 5 bases from V and 3 bases from J, with 12 bases in between. In DNA form, the CDR3 reads TGTGCCAGCAGTGACCCGGACGTAACAGATACGCAGTATTTT. This gives the protein CASSDPDVTDTQYF.

This clonotype was picked up a small number of times. This sequence joins TRBV3-1 and TRBJ1-1; possible D gene TRBD1, 5 bases. Germline V CDR1 and CDR2: LGHDT, YNNKEL (reference sequence). This CDR3 region has 16 residues. Trimming took 0 bases from V and 3 from J, leaving 14 bases between them. CDR3 nucleotides: TGTGCCAGCAGCCAAGATAAGCAGGGAGGCGACACTGAAGCTTTCTTT. This translates into CASSQDKQGGDTEAFF.

This clonotype was counted many times. The chain has TRBV6-5 and TRBJ2-3; TRBD1 aligns across 7 bases. V was clipped by 5 bases and J by 4 bases; unmatched bases: 15. Germline V gene sequence: CDR1 MNHEY, CDR2 SVGAGI. The CDR3 is 17 amino acids. The CDR3 reads CASSPRPPQGWPDTQYF. DNA for the CDR3: TGTGCCAGCAGTCCACGGCCCCCACAGGGGTGGCCAGATACGCAGTATTTT.

This clonotype was detected only a few times. V is TRBV15 and J is TRBJ2-7, with TRBD1 matching over 10 bases. The CDR3 sequence is 15 residues long. CDR1 is LNHNV and CDR2 is YYDKDF in the germline V gene (reference sequence). V was clipped by 1 base and J by 6 bases; unmatched bases: 6. CDR3 sequence reads: CATSRADRGSSEQYF. Written as DNA, the CDR3 is TGTGCCACCAGCAGAGCGGACAGGGGGTCGTCCGAGCAGTACTTC.

This clonotype was picked up many times. The chain recombines TRBV20-1 with TRBJ2-7, with D possibly being TRBD1 (6 bases). The CDR3 totals 13 residues. Germline V gene lookup returns CDR1 DFQATT and CDR2 SNEGSKA (reference sequence). V was trimmed by 4 bases and J by 4 bases, leaving 14 bases between them. The CDR3 DNA follows: TGCAGTGCTACACACAGGGCGAGGTACGAGCAGTACTTC. Translating it yields CSATHRARYEQYF.

In its sample, this clonotype was seen many times. The chain links TRBV28 to TRBJ2-5, with 9 bases that match TRBD2. The germline gives CDR1 MDHEN, CDR2 SYDVKM. This CDR3 has 15 amino acids. J was trimmed by 1 base and V by 5 bases; bases with no gene match: 5. CDR3 coding DNA: TGTGCCAGCAGTCCGCAGACTAGCGGCCAAGAGACCCAGTACTTC. Its translation: CASSPQTSGQETQYF. Full variable domain (remainder filled in from reference TRBV28 and TRBJ2-5): DVKVTQSSRYLVKRTGEKVFLECVQDMDHENMFWYRQDPGLGLRLIYFSYDVKMKEKGDIPEGYSVSREKKERFSLILESASTNQTSMYLCASSPQTSGQETQYFGPGTRLLVL.

This chain joins TRBV19 and TRBJ1-4, with D tentatively TRBD1 (5 bases). This CDR3 is 15 amino acids long. Trimming removed 6 bases at V and 5 bases at J, with 16 bases between. CDR1 and CDR2 from the germline V gene are LNHDA and SQIVND (reference sequence). CDR3 protein: CASSIGTRGNEKLFF. CDR3 coding DNA: TGTGCCAGTAGCATTGGGACGCGGGGAAATGAAAAACTGTTTTTT.